Here is one T cell receptor beta chain with its context. The record originates from a study of blood T cell repertoires in COVID-19. Study information: Acute-phase and convalescent COVID-19 samples originated in the United States, Italy and Spain. T cells, B-cell-depleted T cells, or PBMCs supplied cDNA or gDNA.

After removal of 0 bases from V and 4 bases from J, the junction contained 3 bases not matched to a gene. The germline gives CDR1 SEHNR, CDR2 FQNEAQ (reference sequence). The length of the CDR3 is 16 residues. Under the authors' procedure: Counts of nucleated cells, estimated from reference gene primer amplification, were obtained. Assay: immunoSEQ multiplex PCR; the TCRdb copy retains only in-frame clones and omits some. The DNA gave D and trimming, while V, J and clone size come from that table. The top ten clones hold approximately 7% of a sample with around 58,000 clones, over 80% of them seen once.

The sample was peripheral blood. The V gene is TRBV7-9, the J gene TRBJ2-3; TRBD2 matches at 11 bases. This receptor was obtained from a woman aged 55-75 years with active or convalescent COVID-19. The CDR3 protein is CASSLASSGGSDTQYF. DNA of the CDR3: TGTGCCAGCAGCTTAGCCTCTAGCGGGGGGTCAGATACGCAGTATTTT.